The 23 T cell receptor beta chains given below trace back to one sample, sequenced in a study of technical replicates of blood from several donors. Method: immunoSEQ multiplex PCR; TCRdb's copy keeps in-frame clones and lacks some. The table lists under 90,000 clones, approximately 90% of them singletons. The specimen was T cells isolated from PBMCs. The receptors here all came from a human donor in good health.

The genes are TRBV27 and TRBJ2-3; 8 nucleotides match TRBD2. CDR1 is MNHEY and CDR2 is SMNVEV in the germline V gene (reference sequence). J was trimmed by 0 bases and V by 0 bases; bases with no gene match: 14. The CDR3 contains 20 residues. Here the CDR3 reads CASSLSRRGGLLMSTDTQYF. The CDR3 DNA follows: TGTGCCAGCAGTTTATCTCGACGGGGGGGCCTGTTGATGAGCACAGATACGCAGTATTTT.

The genes are TRBV25-1 and TRBJ2-7; D may be TRBD2 (5 bases). CDR3 length equals 13 residues. V gave up 7 bases and J gave up 3 bases, with 13 bases separating them. Germline CDR1 and CDR2: MGHDK and SYGVNS. The CDR3 protein is CASTDSPNYEQYF. The CDR3 DNA reads TGTGCCAGCACGGACTCGCCTAACTACGAGCAGTACTTC.

The J gene is TRBJ2-1, the V gene TRBV5-8; 9 bases map to TRBD1. V lost 3 bases to trimming and J lost 0 bases; unmatched junction nucleotides: 4. Germline assignment: CDR1 SGHTS and CDR2 YDEGEE. The CDR3 spans 16 residues. The chain's CDR3 is CASSSMTGGSYNEQFF. Written as DNA, the CDR3 is TGTGCCAGCAGCTCTATGACAGGGGGCTCCTACAATGAGCAGTTCTTC. Based on the CDR3 plus reference TRBV5-8 and TRBJ2-1, the full variable domain is EAGVTQSPTHLIKTRGQQATLRCSPISGHTSVYWYQQALGLGLQFLLWYDEGEERNRGNFPPRFSGRQFPNYSSELNVNALELEDSALYLCASSSMTGGSYNEQFFGPGTRLTVL.

The V and J genes are TRBV18 and TRBJ1-2; 7 bases are a match to TRBD1. Germline loops: CDR1 KGHSH, CDR2 LQKENI. V lost 3 bases to trimming and J lost 6 bases; unmatched junction nucleotides: 13. The CDR3 runs 16 residues. The DNA for the CDR3 is TGTGCCAGCTCACCTCCTTTTGACAGGGACCTAGATGGCTACACCTTC. Translating it yields CASSPPFDRDLDGYTF. Full variable domain (remainder filled in from reference TRBV18 and TRBJ1-2): NAGVMQNPRHLVRRRGQEARLRCSPMKGHSHVYWYRQLPEEGLKFMVYLQKENIIDESGMPKERFSAEFPKEGPSILRIQQVVRGDSAAYFCASSPPFDRDLDGYTFGSGTRLTVV.

This sequence joins TRBV11-3 and TRBJ2-1, with 10 positions matching TRBD2. CDR1 and CDR2 from the germline V gene are SGHNT and YENEEA. The J segment lost 3 bases and the V segment lost 4 bases, leaving 3 bases of the junction unmatched. This CDR3 is 15 amino acids long. CDR3 residues: CASSYGLADYNEQFF. CDR3 bases: TGTGCCAGCAGCTATGGACTAGCGGACTACAATGAGCAGTTCTTC.

The rearrangement links TRBV6-1 to TRBJ2-7, with D hard to call. V dropped 2 bases and J dropped 4 bases, with 21 bases sitting between them. CDR3 length: 17 amino acids. Per the germline V gene, CDR1 is MNHNS and CDR2 is SASEGT. The CDR3 bases are TGTGCCAGCAGTGAACCCCTATTTCGTCCCCCCTTTTACGAGCAGTACTTC. Protein product: CASSEPLFRPPFYEQYF.

Note on this clone: This sample includes further DNA sequences coding for the same CDR3. This chain joins TRBV19 and TRBJ2-3; tentative D call: TRBD2 (6 bases). Trimming removed 1 base from V and 1 base from J, with 6 bases in between. Germline V lookup: CDR1 LNHDA, CDR2 SQIVND (reference sequence). The CDR3 has 14 residues. CDR3 in amino acids: CASSIAGGTDTQYF. The CDR3 coding sequence is TGTGCCAGTAGTATAGCGGGAGGCACAGATACGCAGTATTTT.

The chain couples TRBV5-1 to TRBJ2-6, with a possible D match to TRBD2 (6 bases). The ends were cut back, 4 bases at V and 1 base at J, with 12 bases in the middle. This CDR3 comprises 16 residues. The germline gives CDR1 SGHRS, CDR2 YFSETQ. The CDR3 region is CASSMGLTSGANVLTF. CDR3 in DNA: TGCGCCAGCAGCATGGGACTGACTTCTGGGGCCAACGTCCTGACTTTC.

This clone appeared a single time. The V gene is TRBV5-1, the J gene TRBJ2-6, with TRBD1 matching over 11 bases. V dropped 0 bases and J dropped 3; count of bases not matched to a gene: 5. CDR3 length: 18 amino acids. Germline V gives CDR1 SGHRS, CDR2 YFSETQ. Here the CDR3 DNA reads TGCGCCAGCAGCTTGGGGACAGGGGGCGGCAGTGGGGCCAACGTCCTGACTTTC. It translates to CASSLGTGGGSGANVLTF.

The J gene is TRBJ1-5, the V gene TRBV5-4, with 7 bases lining up with TRBD1. The CDR3 sequence is 15 residues long. Germline V gives CDR1 SGHNT, CDR2 YYREEE (reference sequence). The V gene end was trimmed by 0 bases and the J gene end by 7 bases; junction bases not matched to a gene: 7. The CDR3 spells CASSLDRGADQPQHF. The CDR3 DNA reads TGTGCCAGCAGCTTGGACAGGGGCGCAGACCAGCCCCAGCATTTT.

This clone was seen only a few times. This rearrangement joins TRBV5-1 to TRBJ2-5; 7 bases fit TRBD1. The length of the CDR3 is 14 residues. Germline CDR1 and CDR2: SGHRS and YFSETQ. The ends lost 1 base at V and 4 bases at J; junction bases unmatched: 4. In DNA, the CDR3 is TGCGCCAGCAGCTTGCAGGGGGTTAGAGAGACCCAGTACTTC. Protein: CASSLQGVRETQYF.

CDR3 DNA sequence: TGTGCCAGCAGAGTTTCCAGGACCACGGGACAGCCCCAGCATTTT. Protein product: CASRVSRTTGQPQHF. The chain couples TRBV6-4 to TRBJ1-5; no definite D call. Between the trimmed V and J ends, which lost 6 bases and 7 bases, there was a span of 19 bases. CDR1 MRHNA and CDR2 SNTAGT come from the germline V gene. The CDR3 is made up of 15 amino acids.

The chain is built from TRBV7-3 and TRBJ2-6; no firm D call. CDR3 size: 14 residues. Trimming took 4 bases from V and 2 from J, leaving 6 bases between them. Germline V lookup: CDR1 SGHTA, CDR2 FQGTGA. Here the CDR3 reads CASSSFAGANVLTF. In nucleotides, the CDR3 is TGTGCCAGCAGCTCCTTTGCTGGGGCCAACGTCCTGACTTTC.

This clone was detected once. The gene calls are TRBV7-2 and TRBJ2-5, with 9 nucleotides matching TRBD1. Germline CDR1 is SGHTA and CDR2 is FQGNSA. The CDR3 totals 16 residues. V dropped 3 bases and J dropped 1; count of bases not matched to a gene: 6. The CDR3 region is CASSFTDRGAQETQYF. In DNA form, the CDR3 reads TGTGCCAGCAGCTTTACCGACAGGGGGGCCCAAGAGACCCAGTACTTC.

The chain uses TRBV4-1 and TRBJ2-3, with 10 bases that match TRBD2. V shed 4 bases, J shed 2 bases, and the junction held 12 bases outside the gene matches. Germline V gene sequence: CDR1 MGHRA, CDR2 YSYEKL. The length of the CDR3 is 18 residues. CDR3 protein: CASSPGGLAEKNTDTQYF. In DNA form, the CDR3 reads TGCGCCAGCAGCCCAGGAGGACTAGCGGAGAAAAACACAGATACGCAGTATTTT.

The chain has TRBV27 and TRBJ2-7; TRBD1 aligns across 7 bases. This CDR3 region has 14 residues. V shed 9 bases and J 6 bases; nucleotides not matched to a gene: 14. Germline assignment: CDR1 MNHEY and CDR2 SMNVEV (reference sequence). The CDR3 nucleotides are TGTGCCAGTTCGATTCAGGACAGGAGATCCGAGCAGTACTTC. It specifies CASSIQDRRSEQYF.

This chain joins TRBV6-1 and TRBJ1-1; 7 bases map to TRBD1. V lost 9 bases, J lost 4 bases, and 8 bases stayed unmatched. Germline V CDR1 and CDR2: MNHNS, SASEGT. The CDR3 totals 13 residues. CDR3 amino acids: CASVTGAPTEAFF. In DNA form, the CDR3 reads TGTGCCAGTGTTACAGGGGCGCCCACTGAAGCTTTCTTT.

This clone was counted a single time. V gene TRBV29-1 combines with J gene TRBJ2-3; maybe TRBD1 (7 bases). The germline gives CDR1 SQVTM, CDR2 ANQGSEA. Trimming stripped 6 bases from V and 6 bases from J, with 10 bases between. The CDR3 loop spans 11 amino acids. The DNA for the CDR3 is TGCAGCGTGGCAGGGGGGGATACGCAGTATTTT. Protein sequence: CSVAGGDTQYF.

The chain couples TRBV2 to TRBJ1-2, with D hard to call. This CDR3 has 15 amino acids. Between the trimmed V and J ends, which lost 4 bases and 4 bases, there was a span of 16 bases. Looked up from germline, CDR1 is SNHLY and CDR2 is FYNNEI. The CDR3 spells CASSVPPDYVYGYTF. CDR3 sequence (DNA): TGTGCCAGCAGTGTTCCACCGGACTATGTCTATGGCTACACCTTC.

The chain has TRBV11-3 and TRBJ2-1, with D possibly matching TRBD2 (6 bases). This CDR3 is built from 15 residues. V shed 0 bases and J shed 4 bases, with 10 bases lying between them. The germline gives CDR1 SGHNT, CDR2 YENEEA. CDR3 sequence: CASSLDGGAYNEQFF. The CDR3 nucleotides are TGTGCCAGCAGCTTAGATGGCGGGGCTTACAATGAGCAGTTCTTC.

The chain couples TRBV5-1 to TRBJ1-2; 7 nucleotides align to TRBD1. The CDR3 contains 13 residues. Germline lookup yields CDR1 SGHRS and CDR2 YFSETQ. J was trimmed by 8 bases and V by 0 bases; bases with no gene match: 4. CDR3 in amino acids: CASSLGDSSGYTF. The CDR3 bases are TGCGCCAGCAGCTTGGGGGACAGTAGCGGCTACACCTTC. Filled out from reference TRBV5-1 and TRBJ1-2, the complete variable domain reads KAGVTQTPRYLIKTRGQQVTLSCSPISGHRSVSWYQQTPGQGLQFLFEYFSETQRNKGNFPGRFSGRQFSNSRSEMNVSTLELGDSALYLCASSLGDSSGYTFGSGTRLTVV.

J is TRBJ2-1 and V is TRBV5-1; weak D call: TRBD2 (5 bases). The CDR3 totals 15 residues. Trimming took 5 bases from V and 0 from J, leaving 12 bases between them. CDR1 is SGHRS, CDR2 YFSETQ, per germline. This chain's CDR3 is CASSTQLASYNEQFF. CDR3 nucleotide sequence: TGCGCCAGCAGTACCCAGCTAGCCTCCTACAATGAGCAGTTCTTC.

This clone was detected once. The chain couples TRBV27 to TRBJ2-6; possibly TRBD2 for D (5 bases). Germline V CDR1 and CDR2: MNHEY, SMNVEV (reference sequence). V dropped 1 base and J dropped 0 bases, with 10 bases sitting between them. This CDR3 has 17 amino acids. The CDR3 reads CASSLYGGISGANVLTF. As DNA, the CDR3 is TGTGCCAGCAGTTTATATGGAGGAATCTCTGGGGCCAACGTCCTGACTTTC.